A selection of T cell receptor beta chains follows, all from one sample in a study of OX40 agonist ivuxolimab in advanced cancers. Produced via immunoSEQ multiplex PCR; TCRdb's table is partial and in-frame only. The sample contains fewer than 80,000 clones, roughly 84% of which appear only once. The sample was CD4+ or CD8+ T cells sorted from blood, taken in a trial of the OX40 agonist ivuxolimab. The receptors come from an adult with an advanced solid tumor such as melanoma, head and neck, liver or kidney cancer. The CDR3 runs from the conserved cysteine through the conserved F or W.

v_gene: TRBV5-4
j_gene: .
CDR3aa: CASSSGGYEQYF

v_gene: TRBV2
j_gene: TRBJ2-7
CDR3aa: CASSEGGSYEQYF

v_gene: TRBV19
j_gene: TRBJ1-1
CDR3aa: CASTRGDNLNTEAFF

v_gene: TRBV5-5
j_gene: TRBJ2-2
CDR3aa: CASSFMGLGETGELFF

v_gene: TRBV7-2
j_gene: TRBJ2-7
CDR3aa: CASSSDRVLSYEQYF

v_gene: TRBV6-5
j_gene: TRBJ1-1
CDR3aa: CASSYSGAYFF

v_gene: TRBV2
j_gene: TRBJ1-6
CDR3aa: CASTTGKYNSPLHF

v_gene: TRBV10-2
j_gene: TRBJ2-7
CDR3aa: CASSESGAPDEQYF

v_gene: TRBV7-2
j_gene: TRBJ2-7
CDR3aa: CASSQTGTSYEQYF

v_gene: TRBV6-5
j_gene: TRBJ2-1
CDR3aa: CASSPVGSSYNEQFF

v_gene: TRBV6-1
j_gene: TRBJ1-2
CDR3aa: CASSEPGYGYTF

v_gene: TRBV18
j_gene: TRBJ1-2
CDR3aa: CASSPATGVHYGYTF

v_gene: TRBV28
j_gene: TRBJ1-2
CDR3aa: CASRGTREGYTF

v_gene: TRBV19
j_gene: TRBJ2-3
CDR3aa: CARKTSGTDTQYF

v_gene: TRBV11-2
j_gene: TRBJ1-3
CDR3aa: CASSYNRAGAGNTIYF

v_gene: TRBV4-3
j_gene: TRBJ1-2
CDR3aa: CASSQAGTAYGYTF

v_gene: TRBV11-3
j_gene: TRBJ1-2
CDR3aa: CASSPPATGRSVYGYTF

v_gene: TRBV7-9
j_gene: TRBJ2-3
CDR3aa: CASSLAGHPSTDTQYF

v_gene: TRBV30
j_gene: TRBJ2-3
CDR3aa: CAWRGVSRTSGAQPSTDTQYF

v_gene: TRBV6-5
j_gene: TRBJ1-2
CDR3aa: CASRRTGLYGYTF

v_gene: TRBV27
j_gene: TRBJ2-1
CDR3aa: CASSFKSWGYNEQFF

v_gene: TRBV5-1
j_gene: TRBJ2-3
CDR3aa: CASRGQSTDTQYF

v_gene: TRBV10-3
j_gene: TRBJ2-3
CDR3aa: CAIRTTSGSRDTQYF

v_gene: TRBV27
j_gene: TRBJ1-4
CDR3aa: CASSFQGKPAEKLFF

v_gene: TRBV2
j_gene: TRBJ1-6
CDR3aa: CASRVDWEGDSPLHF

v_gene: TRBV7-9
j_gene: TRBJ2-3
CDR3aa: CASLAPNTDTQYF

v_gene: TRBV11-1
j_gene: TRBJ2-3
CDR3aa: CASSPGNAQYF

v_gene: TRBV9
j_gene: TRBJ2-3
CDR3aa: CASSGLSTDTQYF

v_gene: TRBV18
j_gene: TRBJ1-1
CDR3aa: CASSLPGAPKAFF

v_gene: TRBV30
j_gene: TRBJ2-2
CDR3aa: CAWGRGTDFGELFF

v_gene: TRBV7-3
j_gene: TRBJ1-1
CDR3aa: CASSLYMNTEAFF

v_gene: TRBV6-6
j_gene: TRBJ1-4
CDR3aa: CASSYWDSLRFEKLFF

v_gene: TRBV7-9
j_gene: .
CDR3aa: CASSFSGTGGIYEQYF

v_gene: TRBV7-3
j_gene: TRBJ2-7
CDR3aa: CASSLMASGNGGEQYF

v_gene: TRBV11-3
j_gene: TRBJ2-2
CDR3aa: CASSLEALGELFF

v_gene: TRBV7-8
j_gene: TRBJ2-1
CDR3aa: CASSSLAGGSYNEQFF

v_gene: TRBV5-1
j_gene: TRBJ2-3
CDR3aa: CASSFRDTSPDTQYF

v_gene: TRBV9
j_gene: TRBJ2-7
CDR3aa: CASSVSTDRRANEQYF

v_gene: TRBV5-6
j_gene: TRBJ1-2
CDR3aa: CASSSDMPRGYGYTF

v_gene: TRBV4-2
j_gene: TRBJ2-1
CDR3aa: CASSQDPGTRTFF

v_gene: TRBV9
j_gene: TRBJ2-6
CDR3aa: CASSLSGTGYSGANVLTF

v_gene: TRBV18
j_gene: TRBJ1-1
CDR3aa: CASSTSLTEAFF

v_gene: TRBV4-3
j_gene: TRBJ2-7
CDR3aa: CASSPGLWDEQYF

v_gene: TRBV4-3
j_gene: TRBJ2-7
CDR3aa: CASSQDRSAFEQYF

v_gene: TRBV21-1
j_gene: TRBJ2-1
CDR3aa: CASSKFPSGGQTFGEQFF

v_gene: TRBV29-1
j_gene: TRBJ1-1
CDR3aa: CSVDSNTEAFF

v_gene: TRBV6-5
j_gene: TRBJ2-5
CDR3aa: CASSLTGAETQYF